This paragraph covers one T cell receptor (beta chain) sequence. Individuals drawn from 24 US areas were about 18 to 100 years old. Two consecutive negative NP/OP PCR tests, clearance, or resolved symptoms defined Cohort 3 recovery. The data were taken from a study of blood T cell repertoires in COVID-19. The protocol was immunoSEQ multiplex PCR, while the TCRdb copy is restricted to in-frame clones and leaves out a portion. The sample lists 150,000 to 200,000 clones, 80% seen once, with approximately 6% in the top ten. The receptor's source is a man aged 35-49 years who had recovered from COVID-19. Sequenced material: PBMCs or T cells enriched from blood (not recorded which).

CDR3 sequence reads: CASSNLTAYGYTF. In DNA form, the CDR3 reads TGTGCCAGTAGTAACTTGACAGCCTATGGCTACACCTTC. The chain links TRBV19 to TRBJ1-2; maybe TRBD1 (5 bases). V lost 4 bases to trimming and J lost 4 bases, with 10 bases between them. Germline V gene lookup returns CDR1 LNHDA and CDR2 SQIVND (reference sequence). The CDR3 extends over 13 amino acids.